Detailed here is one TCR beta chain. The same CDR3 arises from other DNA sequences in this sample as well. The sample belongs to a study of blood T cell repertoires in COVID-19. Original analysis: Amplified reference gene primers provided the basis for estimating nucleated cell counts. Assay used: immunoSEQ multiplex PCR; TCRdb lists only in-frame clones, some missing. The V and J calls and clone size are taken from that table; D and trimming were inferred from the DNA. The data show 130,000 to 150,000 clones, more than 75% seen once. The germline V gene has CDR1 SGHTA and CDR2 FQGNSA. The V end lost 5 bases, the J end lost 4 bases, and 16 bases lay between the germline ends. The CDR3 length is 15 residues.

The chain carries TRBV7-2 and TRBJ2-3, with a tentative D call TRBD2 (6 bases). The specimen was peripheral blood. The TCR sequence derives from a human donor with acute or convalescent COVID-19. The donor label of this sample is uncertain. CDR3 protein: CASSPRLGGADTQYF. As DNA, the CDR3 is TGTGCCAGCAGCCCTCGTTTGGGGGGTGCAGATACGCAGTATTTT.